This is a list of T cell receptor beta chains from one sample in a study of CD8+ T cells in alopecia areata. Clones were sequenced by immunoSEQ multiplex PCR, and TCRdb holds only the in-frame ones, with some missing. The sample has 110,000 to 150,000 clones, 65% to 90% seen once. Here the sequenced sample was CD8+ T cells sorted from blood, taken at week 4, from a patient treated with tofacitinib. All receptors derive from a human donor with alopecia areata. Each CDR3 is given with its conserved first and last residue. A D gene is named only where the DNA matches it firmly.

d_gene | v_gene | CDR3aa
TRBD2 | TRBV5-6 | CASSLGLAGNQETQYF
TRBD1 | TRBV6-5 | CASSYSWTGVSPLHF
. | TRBV7-9 | CASTPELADSYNEQFF
. | TRBV5-1 | CASFSGTRANEKLFF
TRBD1 | TRBV29-1 | CSVEGGGQGHNEQFF
TRBD1 | TRBV4-1 | CASSQVSVGTGAEQYF
TRBD1 | TRBV6-5 | CASSRGQGYGYTF
. | TRBV7-9 | CASSLVGSGVSQETQYF
. | TRBV7-9 | CASSFPSGANVLTF
. | TRBV29-1 | CSVESGGGTEAFF
. | TRBV6-5 | CASRPRDDSYYGYTF
. | TRBV5-1 | CASSLVLGGLEQYF
. | TRBV2 | CASRDTSNYGYTF
TRBD2 | TRBV5-5 | CASSWIAGAVLDEQFF
. | TRBV4-1 | CASSQDLEGGTEAFF
. | TRBV2 | CASTGDSNQPQHF
. | TRBV30 | CAWSPTGELFF
. | TRBV28 | CASRLFRGYNEQFF
. | TRBV9 | CASTPRLGGTDTQYF
. | TRBV6-1 | CASTETGSGDTQYF
TRBD1 | TRBV19 | CASSMTGTGPQHF
. | TRBV7-9 | CASSPTDSYEQYF
. | TRBV5-6 | CASSLRGGVPDTQYF
. | TRBV7-9 | CASSLDSYQETQYF
TRBD1 | TRBV7-9 | CASSSARTRDRAAKNIQYF
. | TRBV27 | CASSEQLLAKNIQYF
TRBD2 | TRBV7-2 | CASSRLAGGVTDTQYF